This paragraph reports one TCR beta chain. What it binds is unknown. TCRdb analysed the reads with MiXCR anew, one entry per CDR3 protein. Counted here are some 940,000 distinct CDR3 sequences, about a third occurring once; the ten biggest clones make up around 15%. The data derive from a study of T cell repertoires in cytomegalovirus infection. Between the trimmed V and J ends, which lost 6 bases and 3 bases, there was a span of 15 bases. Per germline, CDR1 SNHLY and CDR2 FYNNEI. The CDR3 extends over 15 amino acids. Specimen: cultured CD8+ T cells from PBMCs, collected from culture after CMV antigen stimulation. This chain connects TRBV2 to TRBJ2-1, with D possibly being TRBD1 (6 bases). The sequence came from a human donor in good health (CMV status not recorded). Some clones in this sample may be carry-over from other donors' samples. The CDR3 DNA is TGTGCCAGCAGCGACCCGGGACACTACTACAATGAGCAGTTCTTC. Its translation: CASSDPGHYYNEQFF.